This T cell receptor (beta chain) was observed in a study of vaccination and CD4 T cells after COVID-19. Treatment specified: approximately 9-day PBMC culture with coronavirus spike peptide pools or control peptides (ViraFEST assay). CDR1 is DFQATT, CDR2 SNEGSKA, per germline (reference sequence). V lost 3 bases to trimming and J lost 3 bases, with 11 bases between them. The CDR3 consists of 14 residues. With respect to this clonotype: No antigen is known for it.

Cultured CD4+ T cell DNA was sequenced using the Oncomine TCR Beta short-read assay. A single record per CDR3 protein comes from TCRdb applying MiXCR to the PCR reads. Among about 20,000 distinct CDR3 sequences, more than 45% were seen once, and the ten largest hold about 4%. The V gene is TRBV20-1, the J gene TRBJ2-2; the D gene could be TRBD1 or TRBD2 (5 bases each). The receptor was isolated from a human donor who had recovered from COVID-19. Specimen: CD4+ T cells from blood, cultured in vitro, collected before SARS-CoV-2 vaccination. CDR3 sequence (DNA): TGCAGTGCTAGGGGACCGCTAGACACCGGGGAGCTGTTTTTT. It translates to CSARGPLDTGELFF.